This T cell receptor beta chain was found in a study of T cell responses to AZD1222 COVID-19 vaccine. Libraries were prepared by immunoSEQ multiplex PCR; TCRdb keeps only in-frame clonotypes and omits some of them. This sample has around 120,000 clones, with about 92% found just once. This clone is a singleton in its sample. The CDR3 is made up of 17 amino acids. Germline V gene data show CDR1 as MDHEN and CDR2 as SYDVKM. V trimming: 8 bases; J trimming: 12 bases; junction bases outside the gene matches: 20. This TCR derives from an adult who received the AZD1222 COVID-19 vaccine. The input for sequencing was peripheral blood, taken 28 days after the second AZD1222 dose. The V call is TRBV28, the J call TRBJ1-6, with 9 bases matching TRBD1. The CDR3 sequence: CASSLSGTGNYPGPLHF. CDR3 nucleotide sequence: TGTGCCAGCTCCCTATCCGGGACAGGGAATTATCCGGGACCCCTCCACTTT.